A few counts support the clone carrying this TCR beta chain. Its antigen is undetermined. The data were taken from a study of beta chain features in type 1 diabetes. Study context: In age, gender and cell yields, patients were similar to healthy donors. Points from the study as a whole: At VDJ recombination sites, type 1 diabetes patients had fewer insertions and more deleted nucleotides. All four CD4+ subsets from Type 1 diabetes patients carried moderately but significantly shorter TCRB CDR3s.

Expressed TCRB transcripts were sequenced after all isolated RNA was converted to cDNA. Using immunoSEQ multiplex PCR, the repertoire was profiled, and TCRdb retains in-frame clones only, with some absent. The profile covers 200,000 to 300,000 clones, with about 20% appearing a single time and approximately 0.029% taken by the ten largest. Each sorted population was over 95% pure. Germline CDR1 reads MGHRA; CDR2 reads YSYEKL. This CDR3 is 15 amino acids long. The TCR was taken from a middle-aged woman with type 1 diabetes. The material sequenced was naive CD4+ T cells from blood. The V and J genes are TRBV4-1 and TRBJ2-5; 7 nucleotides agree with TRBD2. TRBJ2-7 explains the end of the DNA better; the J call may be wrong. CDR3 nucleotides: TGCGCCAGCAGCCTTTGGGAGGGCTCCCAATACGAGCAGTACTTC. Amino acids: CASSLWEGSQYEQYF.